Listed below are T cell receptor beta chains from one sample, sequenced in a study of cytomegalovirus exposure and HLA in healthy donors. Assay used: immunoSEQ multiplex PCR; TCRdb lists only in-frame clones, some missing. The sample records around 130,000 clones, roughly 83% being singletons. The sequenced sample was PBMCs. The receptors derive from a man aged 18 to 30 in good health and CMV-seronegative. Both conserved end residues are part of each CDR3. The D gene is left open where the match is weak. Part of the rows lack a size; the others show once, few, many or a class for expanded clones.

j_call	clone_size	d_call	v_call	cdr3_aa	cdr3_nt
TRBJ1-2	-	-	TRBV7-6	CASSAQQGSNYGYTF	TGTGCCAGCAGCGCTCAACAGGGATCTAACTATGGCTACACCTTC
TRBJ2-2	-	-	TRBV9	CASSSPRGRAGELFF	TGTGCCAGCAGCTCCCCAAGGGGGAGGGCCGGGGAGCTGTTTTTT
TRBJ1-5	-	-	TRBV7-8	CASSLVVPGGNQPQHF	TGTGCCAGCAGCTTAGTCGTTCCAGGGGGCAATCAGCCCCAGCATTTT
TRBJ2-1	-	TRBD2	TRBV9	CASSSGTSGGEQFF	TGTGCCAGCAGTTCCGGGACTAGCGGTGGAGAGCAGTTCTTC
TRBJ2-3	-	TRBD2	TRBV2	CASSELAASDTQYF	TGTGCCAGCAGTGAACTAGCGGCTTCAGATACGCAGTATTTT
TRBJ2-5	once	-	TRBV5-8	CASSLAAGRETQYF	TGTGCCAGCAGCTTGGCCGCAGGTCGAGAGACCCAGTACTTC
TRBJ2-3	few	TRBD2	TRBV29-1	CSVEKWTSGDTDTQYF	TGCAGCGTTGAAAAGTGGACTAGCGGGGACACAGATACGCAGTATTTT
TRBJ2-3	-	TRBD1	TRBV29-1	CSGGQGIADTQYF	TGCAGCGGCGGACAGGGGATCGCAGATACGCAGTATTTT
TRBJ2-1	-	-	TRBV14	CASSCPLYNEQFF	TGTGCCAGCAGCTGCCCTCTATACAATGAGCAGTTCTTC
TRBJ2-1	-	-	TRBV9	CASSVGTNYNEQFF	TGTGCCAGCAGCGTAGGGACAAATTACAATGAGCAGTTCTTC
TRBJ2-5	-	TRBD2	TRBV19	CASSILGGRGQETQYF	TGTGCCAGTAGTATTCTCGGCGGGAGGGGACAAGAGACCCAGTACTTC
TRBJ2-2	once	-	TRBV12-5	CASGLVLQGGYTGELFF	TGTGCTAGTGGTTTGGTACTGCAGGGGGGTTATACCGGGGAGCTGTTTTTT